This T cell receptor (beta chain) was retrieved from a study of blood T cell repertoires in COVID-19 (dated by TCRdb to 2018 to 2021). Background on the whole study: Samples from collaborators originated in the United States, Italy and Spain and spanned both the acute and convalescent phases of COVID-19. The material from the prospective study consisted of cDNA or gDNA derived from T cells, B-cell-depleted T cells, or PBMCs. The dataset comprised deeply sampled blood TCRbeta repertoires from subjects exposed to, actively infected with, or recovered from COVID-19. A freely available public database, intended as a resource for researchers studying the immune response to SARS-CoV-2, is where the repertoires were released. The samples were drawn from the first 160 participants of the ongoing ImmuneRACE study and from 1,200 or so subjects provided by 6 global collaborators. A de-identified subject ID, COVID-19 status, age in years and sex were almost always included in the sample metadata. Where available, HLA class I and class II types were obtained from metadata supplied by the sample provider rather than from assay-based typing. Overall results and qualifications from the work: Clinical and demographic metadata were provided uncurated, with the amount varying by source and participant.

In its sample, this clone was seen once. The target of this receptor is not known. Nothing much larger sits one base from this clone, and base qualities are not available. The immunoSEQ Assay, a bias-controlled multiplex PCR, was used to amplify TCRbeta CDR3 regions from genomic DNA. The authors' pipeline ran thus. The number of nucleated cells in each sample was estimated by amplification of reference gene primers within the assay. Sequence reads were collapsed and filtered to measure the absolute abundance of every unique TCRbeta CDR3 rearrangement. For each sample, productive Simpson clonality was calculated as the square root of Simpson's diversity index across productive rearrangements. Sourced from immuneACCESS, this table was stored by TCRdb with only in-frame sequences that have V and J called. A share of the clones is absent; for the studies checked, an unresolved V gene accounts for under half, and the remainder has no known explanation. V, J and clone size were drawn from that table, and D and trimming were deduced from the DNA. The table for this sample lists over 350,000 clones; 86% of them were counted only once. 1.4% of the sample rests with the top ten.

CDR1 MGHDK and CDR2 SYGVNS were looked up in the germline V gene. The CDR3 contains 16 residues, cysteine and phenylalanine counted. Left in the record is the CDR3 DNA by itself, 48 bases read in frame from the first base. Compared with germline, V lacks 8 bases and J lacks 11 bases; bases without a gene match: 15. The collaborating institutions used their own protocols to collect whole blood in K2EDTA tubes. For TCRbeta analysis, collaborators shipped samples as frozen whole blood, isolated PBMCs, or DNA extracted from either of those sample types. The specimen was peripheral blood. The rearranged chain carries TRBV25-1 and TRBJ2-3, and TRBD2 aligns with 14 junction nucleotides. The receptor comes from a woman aged 25-40 years with active or convalescent COVID-19. The CDR3 in this case is CASGKTSGGERYGQYF. Here is the DNA: TGTGCCAGCGGAAAGACTAGCGGGGGGGAAAGATACGGGCAGTATTTT.